This T cell receptor (beta chain) was recovered during a study of identical twins. A single record per CDR3 protein comes from TCRdb applying MiXCR to the 5' RACE reads. The top ten hold 3% of the sample, which has 570,000 or so distinct CDR3 sequences, more than 9% seen once. V was cut by 0 bases and J by 6 bases, with 9 bases left in between. The CDR3 length is 14 residues. Germline loops: CDR1 MNHNS, CDR2 SASEGT. These records were also assigned to another study, of yellow fever vaccine responses in identical twins.

This clonotype was sampled from a young woman in good health. The chain couples TRBV6-1 to TRBJ2-1; possible D gene TRBD1, 5 bases. Sequencing was done on a sample of PBMCs. CDR3 nucleotide sequence: TGTGCCAGCAGTGAAGCGGGGCAAGGCAATGAGCAGTTCTTC. This sequence encodes CASSEAGQGNEQFF.